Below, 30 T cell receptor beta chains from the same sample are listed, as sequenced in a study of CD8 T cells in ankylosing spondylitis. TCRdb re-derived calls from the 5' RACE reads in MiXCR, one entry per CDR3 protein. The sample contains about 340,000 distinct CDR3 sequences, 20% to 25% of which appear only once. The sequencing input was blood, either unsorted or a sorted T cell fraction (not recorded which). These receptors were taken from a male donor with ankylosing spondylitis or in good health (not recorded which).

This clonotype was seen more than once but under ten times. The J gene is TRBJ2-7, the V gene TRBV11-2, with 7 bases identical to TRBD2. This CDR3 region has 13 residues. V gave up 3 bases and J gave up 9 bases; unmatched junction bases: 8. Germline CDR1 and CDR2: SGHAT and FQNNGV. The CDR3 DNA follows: TGTGCCAGCAGCTTTGGGGGGGTCTGGGTGCAGTACTTC. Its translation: CASSFGGVWVQYF.

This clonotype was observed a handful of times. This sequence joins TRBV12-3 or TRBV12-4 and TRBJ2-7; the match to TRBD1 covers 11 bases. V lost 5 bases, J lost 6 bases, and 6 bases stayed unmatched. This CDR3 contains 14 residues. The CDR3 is CASSPGQGAAEQYF. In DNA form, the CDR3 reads TGTGCCAGCAGTCCCGGACAGGGGGCGGCCGAGCAGTACTTC.

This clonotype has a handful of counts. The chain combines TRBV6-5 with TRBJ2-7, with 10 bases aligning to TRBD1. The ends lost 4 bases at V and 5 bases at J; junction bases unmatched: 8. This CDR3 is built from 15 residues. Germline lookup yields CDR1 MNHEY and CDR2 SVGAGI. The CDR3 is CASSSPDRGRNEQYF. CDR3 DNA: TGTGCCAGCAGTTCGCCGGACAGGGGGAGGAACGAGCAGTACTTC.

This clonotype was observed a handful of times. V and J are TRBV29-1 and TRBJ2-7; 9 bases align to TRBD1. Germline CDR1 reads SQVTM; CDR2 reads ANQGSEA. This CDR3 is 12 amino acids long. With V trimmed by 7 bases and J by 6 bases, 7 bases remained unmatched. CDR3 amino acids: CSAGTGRAEQYF. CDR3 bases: TGCAGCGCCGGGACAGGGCGGGCCGAGCAGTACTTC.

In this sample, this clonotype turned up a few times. The CDR3 DNA is TGCAGTGCTAGAGCTACAGGACGTCCAGATACGCAGTATTTT. Translated, it gives CSARATGRPDTQYF. The chain couples TRBV20-1 to TRBJ2-3, with D possibly being TRBD1 (5 bases). The germline gives CDR1 DFQATT, CDR2 SNEGSKA (reference sequence). This CDR3 has 14 residues. V lost 1 base to trimming and J lost 4 bases, with 12 bases between them.

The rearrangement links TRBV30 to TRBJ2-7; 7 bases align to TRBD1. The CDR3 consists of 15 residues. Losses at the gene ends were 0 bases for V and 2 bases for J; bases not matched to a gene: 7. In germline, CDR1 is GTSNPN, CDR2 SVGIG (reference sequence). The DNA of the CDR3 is TGTGCCTGGAGTGTACGACAGGGAAACCCCTACGAGCAGTACTTC. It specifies CAWSVRQGNPYEQYF.

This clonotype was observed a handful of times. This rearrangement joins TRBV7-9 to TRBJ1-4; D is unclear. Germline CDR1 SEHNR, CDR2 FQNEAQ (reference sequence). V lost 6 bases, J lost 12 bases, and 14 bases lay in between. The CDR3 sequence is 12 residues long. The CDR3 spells CASREYKEELFF. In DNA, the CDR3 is TGTGCCAGCAGGGAGTACAAAGAGGAACTGTTTTTT.

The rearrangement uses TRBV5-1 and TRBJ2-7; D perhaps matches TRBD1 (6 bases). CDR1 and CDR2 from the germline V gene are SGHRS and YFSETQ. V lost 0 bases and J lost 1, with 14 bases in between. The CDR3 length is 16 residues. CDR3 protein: CASSLAPGVKSYEQYF. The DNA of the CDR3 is TGCGCCAGCAGCTTGGCGCCAGGGGTAAAATCCTACGAGCAGTACTTC.

DNA of the CDR3: TGTGCCAGCAGCGACTCGGGACAGAACTCTGGGGCCAACGTCCTGACTTTC. Protein sequence: CASSDSGQNSGANVLTF. The chain carries TRBV12-3 or TRBV12-4 and TRBJ2-6, with 7 bases aligning to TRBD1. CDR3 length equals 17 residues. Germline trimming cut 6 bases from V and 0 bases from J; bases unmatched to any gene: 8.

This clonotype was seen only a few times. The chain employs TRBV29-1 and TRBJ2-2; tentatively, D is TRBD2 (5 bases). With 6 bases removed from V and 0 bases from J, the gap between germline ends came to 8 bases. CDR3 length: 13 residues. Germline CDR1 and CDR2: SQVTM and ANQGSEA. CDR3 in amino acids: CSVTGTNTGELFF. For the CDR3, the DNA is TGCAGCGTCACCGGGACGAACACCGGGGAGCTGTTTTTT.

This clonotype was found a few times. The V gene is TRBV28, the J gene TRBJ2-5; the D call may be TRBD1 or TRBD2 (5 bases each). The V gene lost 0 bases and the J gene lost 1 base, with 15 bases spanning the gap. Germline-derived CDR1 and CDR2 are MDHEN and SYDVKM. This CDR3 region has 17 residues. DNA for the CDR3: TGTGCCAGCAGTTTATGGACCTCGGGGACGGTCCAAGAGACCCAGTACTTC. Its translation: CASSLWTSGTVQETQYF.

This CDR3 is CSARLFANTGELFF. CDR3 in DNA: TGCAGTGCTCGCTTATTCGCGAACACCGGGGAGCTGTTTTTT. The chain links TRBV20-1 to TRBJ2-2, with D unclear. This CDR3 region has 14 residues. The germline V gene has CDR1 DFQATT and CDR2 SNEGSKA (reference sequence). With 5 bases removed from V and 0 bases from J, the gap between germline ends came to 10 bases.

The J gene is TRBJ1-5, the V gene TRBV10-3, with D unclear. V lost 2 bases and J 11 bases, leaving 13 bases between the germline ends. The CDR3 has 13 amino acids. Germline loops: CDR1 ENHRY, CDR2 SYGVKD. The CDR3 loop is CAISEAEPGTQHF. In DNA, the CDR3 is TGTGCCATCAGTGAGGCAGAGCCGGGGACCCAGCATTTT.

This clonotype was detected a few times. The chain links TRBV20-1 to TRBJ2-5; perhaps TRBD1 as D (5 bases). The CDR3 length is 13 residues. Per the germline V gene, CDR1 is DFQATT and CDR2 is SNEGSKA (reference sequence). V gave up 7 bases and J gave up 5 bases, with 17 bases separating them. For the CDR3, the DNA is TGCAGTGTTTGGGGCCCGCGCATGGAGACCCAGTACTTC. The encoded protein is CSVWGPRMETQYF.

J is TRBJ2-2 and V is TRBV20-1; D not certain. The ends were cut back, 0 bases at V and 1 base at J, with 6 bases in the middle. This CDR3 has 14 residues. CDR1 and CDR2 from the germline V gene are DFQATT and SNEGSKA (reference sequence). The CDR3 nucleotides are TGCAGTGCTAGAGAGACCCTGAACACCGGGGAGCTGTTTTTT. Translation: CSARETLNTGELFF.

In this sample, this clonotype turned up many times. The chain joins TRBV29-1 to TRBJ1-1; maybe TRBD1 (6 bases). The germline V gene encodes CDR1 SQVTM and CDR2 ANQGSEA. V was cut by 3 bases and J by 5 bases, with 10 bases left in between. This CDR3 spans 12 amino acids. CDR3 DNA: TGCAGCGTTGATATCAGGGGAACTGAAGCTTTCTTT. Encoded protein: CSVDIRGTEAFF.

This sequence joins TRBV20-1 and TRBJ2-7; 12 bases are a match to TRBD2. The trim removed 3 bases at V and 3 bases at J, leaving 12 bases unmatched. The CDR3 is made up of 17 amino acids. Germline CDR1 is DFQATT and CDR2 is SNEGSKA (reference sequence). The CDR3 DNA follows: TGCAGTGCTAGGCCCCTCGCTAGCGGGGGGGCCTTCTACGAGCAGTACTTC. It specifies CSARPLASGGAFYEQYF.

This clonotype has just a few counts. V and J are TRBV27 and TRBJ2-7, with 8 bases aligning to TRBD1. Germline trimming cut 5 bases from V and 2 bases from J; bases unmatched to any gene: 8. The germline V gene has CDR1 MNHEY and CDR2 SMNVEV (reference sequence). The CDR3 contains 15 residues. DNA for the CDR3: TGTGCCAGCAGTCCCGACCGGGACAGGACCTACGAGCAGTACTTC. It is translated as CASSPDRDRTYEQYF.

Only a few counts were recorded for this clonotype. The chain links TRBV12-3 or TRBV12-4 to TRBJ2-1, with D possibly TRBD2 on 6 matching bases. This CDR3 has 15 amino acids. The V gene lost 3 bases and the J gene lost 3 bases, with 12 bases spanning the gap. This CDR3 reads CASSFRDWHYNEQFF. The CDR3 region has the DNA TGTGCCAGCAGTTTCCGGGACTGGCACTACAATGAGCAGTTCTTC.

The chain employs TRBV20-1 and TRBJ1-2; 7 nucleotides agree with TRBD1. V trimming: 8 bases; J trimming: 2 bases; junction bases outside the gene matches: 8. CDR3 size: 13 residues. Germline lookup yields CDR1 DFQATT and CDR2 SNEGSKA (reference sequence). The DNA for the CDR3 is TGCAGTTCTACCGACAGGGTGAACTATGGCTACACCTTC. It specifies CSSTDRVNYGYTF.

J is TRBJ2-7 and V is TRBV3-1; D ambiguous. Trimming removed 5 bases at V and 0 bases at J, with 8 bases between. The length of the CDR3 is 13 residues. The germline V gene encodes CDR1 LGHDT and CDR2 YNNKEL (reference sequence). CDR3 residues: CASSFLPSYEQYF. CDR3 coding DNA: TGTGCCAGCAGCTTCCTTCCCTCCTACGAGCAGTACTTC.

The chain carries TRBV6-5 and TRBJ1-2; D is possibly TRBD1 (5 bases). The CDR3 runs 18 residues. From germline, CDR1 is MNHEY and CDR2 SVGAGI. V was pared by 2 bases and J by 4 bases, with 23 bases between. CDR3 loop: CASSYVLHGHRFLYGYTF. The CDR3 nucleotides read TGTGCCAGCAGTTACGTCCTGCATGGACATCGGTTCCTCTATGGCTACACCTTC.

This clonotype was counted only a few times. Here the CDR3 reads CASSIGQGVSPLHF. Here the CDR3 DNA reads TGTGCCAGCAGTATAGGACAGGGAGTTTCACCCCTCCACTTT. The chain recombines TRBV6-1 with TRBJ1-6; 8 bases fit TRBD1. This CDR3 has 14 residues. Germline trimming cut 5 bases from V and 9 bases from J; bases unmatched to any gene: 6. CDR1 is MNHNS, CDR2 SASEGT, per germline.

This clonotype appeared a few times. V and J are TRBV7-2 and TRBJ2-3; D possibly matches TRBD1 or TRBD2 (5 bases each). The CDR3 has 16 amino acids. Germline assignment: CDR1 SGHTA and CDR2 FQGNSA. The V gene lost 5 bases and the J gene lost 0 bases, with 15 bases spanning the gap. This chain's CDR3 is CASSPPSGTSTDTQYF. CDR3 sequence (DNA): TGTGCCAGCAGCCCCCCCTCGGGGACCAGCACAGATACGCAGTATTTT.

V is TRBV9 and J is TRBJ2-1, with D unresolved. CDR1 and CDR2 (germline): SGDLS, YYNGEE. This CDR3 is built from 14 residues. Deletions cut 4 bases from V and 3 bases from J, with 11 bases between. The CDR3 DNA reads TGTGCCAGCAGCCCCACCACCAGCTACAATGAGCAGTTCTTC. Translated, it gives CASSPTTSYNEQFF.

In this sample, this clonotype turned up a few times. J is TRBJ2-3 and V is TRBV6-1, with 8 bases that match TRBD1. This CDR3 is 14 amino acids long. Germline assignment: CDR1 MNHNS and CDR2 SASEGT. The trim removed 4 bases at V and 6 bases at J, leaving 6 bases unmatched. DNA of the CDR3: TGTGCCAGCAGTGCCGCAGGGGGCAGTGATACGCAGTATTTT. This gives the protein CASSAAGGSDTQYF.

The CDR3 DNA follows: TGTGCCAGCAGCCAAGTAGCACCCGTAGCGGGGGGACTATTAGCCAAAAACATTCAGTACTTC. It yields the protein CASSQVAPVAGGLLAKNIQYF. The chain combines TRBV4-2 with TRBJ2-4; 10 bases are a match to TRBD2. Germline assignment: CDR1 LGHNA and CDR2 YNFKEQ. Trimming took 1 base from V and 0 from J; bases not matched to a gene: 15. This CDR3 is built from 21 residues.

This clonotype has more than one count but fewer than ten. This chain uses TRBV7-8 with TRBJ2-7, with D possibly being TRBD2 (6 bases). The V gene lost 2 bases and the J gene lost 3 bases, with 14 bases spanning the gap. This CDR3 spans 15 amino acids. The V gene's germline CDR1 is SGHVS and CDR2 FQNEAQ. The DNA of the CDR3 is TGTGCCAGCAGCTTAAGGCGGGGCGGCGACTACGAGCAGTACTTC. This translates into CASSLRRGGDYEQYF.

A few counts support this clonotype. The CDR3 sequence is CASSPRGRNYGYTF. CDR3 nucleotides: TGTGCCAGCAGTCCCCGGGGGCGGAACTATGGCTACACCTTC. This sequence joins TRBV12-3 or TRBV12-4 and TRBJ1-2, with D possibly matching TRBD1 (6 bases). The CDR3 has 14 amino acids. The V end was cut by 5 bases, the J end by 2 bases, with 12 bases between.

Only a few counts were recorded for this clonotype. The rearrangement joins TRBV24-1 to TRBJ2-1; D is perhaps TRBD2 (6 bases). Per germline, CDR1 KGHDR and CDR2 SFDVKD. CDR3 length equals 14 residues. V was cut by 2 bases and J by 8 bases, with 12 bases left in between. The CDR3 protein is CATSDSPPGDEQFF. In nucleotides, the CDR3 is TGTGCCACCAGTGATTCCCCCCCGGGGGATGAGCAGTTCTTC.